This passage covers 18 T cell receptor beta chains from one sample sequenced in a study of T cell responses to AZD1222 COVID-19 vaccine. Data came from immunoSEQ multiplex PCR; TCRdb stores just in-frame clones and leaves some out. The table has roughly 100,000 clones, roughly 91% seen once. Material: peripheral blood, obtained on day 0 of AZD1222 vaccination. These TCRs come from an adult in good health.

The rearrangement links TRBV19 to TRBJ1-5; 7 positions agree with TRBD1. Trimming cost V 4 bases and J 9 bases; bases outside gene matches: 9. Germline V gene lookup returns CDR1 LNHDA and CDR2 SQIVND (reference sequence). This CDR3 comprises 14 residues. This CDR3 is CASSTGGVGRPQHF. For the CDR3, the DNA is TGTGCCAGTAGTACAGGGGGGGTCGGTCGGCCCCAGCATTTT.

The V gene is TRBV11-2, the J gene TRBJ2-3; no definite D call. CDR1 is SGHAT and CDR2 is FQNNGV in the germline V gene. The CDR3 is 12 residues long. Trimming removed 4 bases from V and 6 bases from J, with 8 bases in between. CDR3 region: CASSSDADTQYF. DNA for the CDR3: TGTGCCAGCAGCTCGGATGCGGATACGCAGTATTTT.

The V and J genes are TRBV10-3 and TRBJ1-1, with 7 bases matching TRBD1. CDR3 length equals 19 residues. V was clipped by 1 base and J by 5 bases; unmatched bases: 19. The germline gives CDR1 ENHRY, CDR2 SYGVKD. Here the CDR3 DNA reads TGTGCCATCAGTGAGTTATGGTACAGGGGTGGTTTCCGGGGGACTGAAGCTTTCTTT. Translating gives CAISELWYRGGFRGTEAFF.

The rearrangement links TRBV4-1 to TRBJ1-6, with D perhaps matching TRBD1 (5 bases). In germline, CDR1 is MGHRA, CDR2 YSYEKL. Trimming removed 4 bases from V and 5 bases from J, with 15 bases in between. The CDR3 covers 16 residues. The CDR3 spells CASSLLFRGDNSPLHF. In DNA form, the CDR3 reads TGCGCCAGCAGCCTCCTGTTTCGGGGCGATAATTCACCCCTCCACTTT.

The chain has TRBV11-3 and TRBJ2-1, with TRBD1 matching over 8 bases. This CDR3 spans 14 amino acids. V lost 1 base to trimming and J lost 5 bases; unmatched junction nucleotides: 1. CDR1 and CDR2 from the germline V gene are SGHNT and YENEEA. For the CDR3, the DNA is TGTGCCAGCAGCTTAGGACAGGGGCACAATGAGCAGTTCTTC. Encoded protein: CASSLGQGHNEQFF.

V gene TRBV7-3 combines with J gene TRBJ1-2; 7 nucleotides match TRBD1. The CDR3 runs to 13 residues. V lost 2 bases and J lost 8; bases outside the gene matches: 5. In germline, CDR1 is SGHTA, CDR2 FQGTGA. The CDR3 coding sequence is TGTGCCAGCAGCTTAGACAGGGAGCAAGGCTACACCTTC. Translated: CASSLDREQGYTF. The whole variable domain, filled in from reference TRBV7-3 and TRBJ1-2, reads GAGVSQTPSNKVTEKGKYVELRCDPISGHTALYWYRQSLGQGPEFLIYFQGTGAADDSGLPNDRFFAVRPEGSVSTLKIQRTERGDSAVYLCASSLDREQGYTFGSGTRLTVV.

This clone was recorded only once. CDR3 in amino acids: CASRSGLAGGAGELFF. In DNA, the CDR3 is TGTGCCAGCAGGTCGGGACTAGCGGGGGGTGCCGGGGAGCTGTTTTTT. The chain carries TRBV5-4 and TRBJ2-2, with 15 bases that match TRBD2. Germline V gene lookup returns CDR1 SGHNT and CDR2 YYREEE (reference sequence). V lost 5 bases, J lost 6 bases, and 5 bases stayed unmatched. This CDR3 is built from 16 residues.

The chain couples TRBV4-1 to TRBJ2-1; D unresolved. Per germline, CDR1 MGHRA and CDR2 YSYEKL. The ends were cut back, 1 base at V and 7 bases at J, with 5 bases in the middle. The CDR3 contains 12 residues. In nucleotides, the CDR3 is TGCGCCAGCAGCCAAGGTTATAATGAGCAGTTCTTC. Amino acid sequence: CASSQGYNEQFF.

This clone was observed a handful of times. CDR3 in amino acids: CASSIKTGATEAFF. For the CDR3, the DNA is TGTGCCAGCAGTATAAAGACAGGGGCAACTGAAGCTTTCTTT. This sequence joins TRBV27 and TRBJ1-1; 8 positions match TRBD1. Germline values: CDR1 MNHEY, CDR2 SMNVEV (reference sequence). The CDR3 is 14 residues long. V was pared by 5 bases and J by 5 bases, with 7 bases of the junction left unmatched.

The chain employs TRBV28 and TRBJ1-5; a possible D gene is TRBD1 (5 bases). This CDR3 is 14 amino acids long. Germline V lookup: CDR1 MDHEN, CDR2 SYDVKM. Deletions cut 3 bases from V and 7 bases from J, with 13 bases between. The CDR3 DNA reads TGTGCCAGCAGTTTTGGGGGAATAGGGCAGCCCCAGCATTTT. Protein product: CASSFGGIGQPQHF.

This chain connects TRBV7-3 to TRBJ2-2, with TRBD1 matching over 9 bases. The CDR3 totals 15 residues. Germline V CDR1 and CDR2: SGHTA, FQGTGA. V trimming: 5 bases; J trimming: 3 bases; junction bases outside the gene matches: 4. This CDR3 is CASSPGQGDTGELFF. CDR3 bases: TGTGCCAGCAGCCCGGGACAGGGCGACACCGGGGAGCTGTTTTTT. The complete variable domain, with remaining parts taken from reference TRBV7-3 and TRBJ2-2, reads GAGVSQTPSNKVTEKGKYVELRCDPISGHTALYWYRQSLGQGPEFLIYFQGTGAADDSGLPNDRFFAVRPEGSVSTLKIQRTERGDSAVYLCASSPGQGDTGELFFGEGSRLTVL.

This chain uses TRBV6-5 with TRBJ2-7; D is perhaps TRBD1 (6 bases). Germline-derived CDR1 and CDR2 are MNHEY and SVGAGI. Deletions cut 7 bases from V and 2 bases from J, with 15 bases between. CDR3 length equals 14 residues. The CDR3 DNA reads as TGTGCCAGCACTCGACAACAGGGCGCCTACGAGCAGTACTTC. As protein: CASTRQQGAYEQYF.

As DNA, the CDR3 is TGTGCCAGCAGCTCCCGAGACAGGGCTAGCAATCAGCCCCAGCATTTT. Translated, it gives CASSSRDRASNQPQHF. This rearrangement joins TRBV21-1 to TRBJ1-5; the table calls TRBD1, which could not be checked here. TRBV21-1 constitutes a pseudogene. The CDR3 is 16 residues long.

A word on this clone: An end of the junction differs from the germline gene, which may be a read error. This rearrangement joins TRBV7-7 to TRBJ2-3; D is perhaps TRBD1 (6 bases). This CDR3 is built from 13 residues. The V gene's germline CDR1 is SSHAT and CDR2 FNYEAQ (reference sequence). The chain's CDR3 is CASSLGARDTQYF. CDR3 bases: TGTGCTAGCAGCTTGGGGGCAAGGGATACGCAGTATTTT. The full variable domain, completed using reference TRBV7-7 and TRBJ2-3, is GAGVSQSPRYKVTKRGQDVTLRCDPISSHATLYWYQQALGQGPEFLTYFNYEAQPDKSGLPSDRFSAERPEGSISTLTIQRTEQRDSAMYRCASSLGARDTQYFGPGTRLTVL.

The rearrangement joins TRBV30 to TRBJ1-1, with 10 bases identical to TRBD1. Germline CDR1 reads GTSNPN; CDR2 reads SVGIG (reference sequence). V lost 5 bases, J lost 0 bases, and 6 bases stayed unmatched. This CDR3 has 15 amino acids. DNA for the CDR3: TGTGCCTGGGGACAGGGGGTTTACATGAACACTGAAGCTTTCTTT. It encodes CAWGQGVYMNTEAFF.

The chain couples TRBV5-5 to TRBJ2-7; no clear D gene. The CDR3 consists of 15 residues. Germline assignment: CDR1 SGHKS and CDR2 YYEKEE (reference sequence). V lost 0 bases and J 2 bases, leaving 12 bases between the germline ends. CDR3 sequence reads: CASSLGKVRTYEQYF. The CDR3 nucleotides are TGTGCCAGCAGCTTGGGTAAGGTCCGCACCTACGAGCAGTACTTC.

The chain uses TRBV19 and TRBJ1-1, with a possible D match to TRBD1 (5 bases). V dropped 7 bases and J dropped 6 bases, with 15 bases sitting between them. The CDR3 loop spans 13 amino acids. Germline CDR1 and CDR2: LNHDA and SQIVND (reference sequence). The CDR3: CASKPLGEAEAFF. The CDR3 coding sequence is TGTGCCAGTAAGCCGTTAGGGGAGGCTGAAGCTTTCTTT.

This chain joins TRBV19 and TRBJ2-3; no clear D gene. The length of the CDR3 is 17 residues. Trimming shortened V by 5 bases and J by 5 bases, and 23 bases separated the two germline ends. Germline V gives CDR1 LNHDA, CDR2 SQIVND (reference sequence). CDR3 residues: CASSRNGRGITGDTQYF. For the CDR3, the DNA is TGTGCCAGTAGTCGAAACGGACGAGGAATCACCGGAGATACGCAGTATTTT. The variable domain in full, completed from reference TRBV19 and TRBJ2-3, reads DGGITQSPKYLFRKEGQNVTLSCEQNLNHDAMYWYRQDPGQGLRLIYYSQIVNDFQKGDIAEGYSVSREKKESFPLTVTSAQKNPTAFYLCASSRNGRGITGDTQYFGPGTRLTVL.